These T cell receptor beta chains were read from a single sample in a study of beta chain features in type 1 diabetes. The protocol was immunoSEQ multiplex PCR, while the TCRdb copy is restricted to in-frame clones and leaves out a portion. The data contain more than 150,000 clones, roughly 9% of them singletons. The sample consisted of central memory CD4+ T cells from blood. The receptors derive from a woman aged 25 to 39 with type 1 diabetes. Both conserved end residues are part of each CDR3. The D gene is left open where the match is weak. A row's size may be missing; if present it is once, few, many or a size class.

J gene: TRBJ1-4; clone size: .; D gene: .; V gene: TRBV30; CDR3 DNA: TGTGCCTGGAGTCGGAGCACCTCCGGTGGAAAACTGTTTTTT; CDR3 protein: CAWSRSTSGGKLFF
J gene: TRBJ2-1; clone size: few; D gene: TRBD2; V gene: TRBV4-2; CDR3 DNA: TGTGCCAGCAGCCAAGCCGGACTAGCGGGAAATAGCGATGAGCAGTTCTTC; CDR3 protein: CASSQAGLAGNSDEQFF
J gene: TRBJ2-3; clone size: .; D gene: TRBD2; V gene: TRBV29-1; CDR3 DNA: TGCAGCGTTTCGGGGCAGGGACTAGCGGGAGGAGGTACGCAGTATTTT; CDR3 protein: CSVSGQGLAGGGTQYF
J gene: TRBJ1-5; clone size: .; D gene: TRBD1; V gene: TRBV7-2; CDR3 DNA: TGTGCCAGCAGCTTAGGACAGGGGAATCAGCCCCAGCATTTT; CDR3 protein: CASSLGQGNQPQHF
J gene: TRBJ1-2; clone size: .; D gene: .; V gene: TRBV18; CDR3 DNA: TGTGCCAGCTCACCAGGAAGTCCTAGGGGTGGCTACACCTTC; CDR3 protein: CASSPGSPRGGYTF
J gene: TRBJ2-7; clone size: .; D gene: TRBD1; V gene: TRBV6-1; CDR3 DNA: TGTGCCAGCAGGGAACAGGGGAGCTCCTACGAGCAGTACTTC; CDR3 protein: CASREQGSSYEQYF
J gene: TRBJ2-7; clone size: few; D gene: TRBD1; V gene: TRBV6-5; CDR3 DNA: TGTGCCAGCGCGGGACAGGATACCTACGAGCAGTACTTC; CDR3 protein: CASAGQDTYEQYF
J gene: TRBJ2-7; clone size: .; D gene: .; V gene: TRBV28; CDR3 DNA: TGTGCCAGCAGCGTTCCAGGGCACGAGCAGTACTTC; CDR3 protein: CASSVPGHEQYF
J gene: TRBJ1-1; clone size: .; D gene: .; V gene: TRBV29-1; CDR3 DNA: TGCAGCGTTTCCCCCATGAACACTGAAGCTTTCTTT; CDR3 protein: CSVSPMNTEAFF
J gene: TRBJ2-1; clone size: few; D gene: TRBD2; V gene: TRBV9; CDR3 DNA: TGTGCCAGCAGCGTAGGTTCAGCGGGAGGGTACAATGAGCAGTTCTTC; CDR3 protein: CASSVGSAGGYNEQFF
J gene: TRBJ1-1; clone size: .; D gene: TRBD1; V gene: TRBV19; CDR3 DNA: TGTGCCAGTAGTCACCCGGACAGGAGAGGCGCTGAAGCTTTCTTT; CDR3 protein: CASSHPDRRGAEAFF
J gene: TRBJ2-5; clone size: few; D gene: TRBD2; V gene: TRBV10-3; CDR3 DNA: TGTGCCATCAGTGACCAGCGGGAGTTTGAGACCCAGTACTTC; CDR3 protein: CAISDQREFETQYF
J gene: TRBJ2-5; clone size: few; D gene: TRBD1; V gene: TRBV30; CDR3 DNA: TGTGCCTGGACCCCTCCGGACAGGGTAGAGACCCAGTACTTC; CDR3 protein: CAWTPPDRVETQYF
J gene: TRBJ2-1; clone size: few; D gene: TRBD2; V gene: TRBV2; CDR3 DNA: TGTGCCAGCAGTCTAGCGGGGTTATACAATGAGCAGTTCTTC; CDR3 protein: CASSLAGLYNEQFF
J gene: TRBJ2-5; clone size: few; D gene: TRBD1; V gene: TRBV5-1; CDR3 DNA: TGCGCCAGCACCCCCACAGGGGGTCAGGAGACCCAGTACTTC; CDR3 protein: CASTPTGGQETQYF